This TCR beta chain appears in the sequencing data of a study of shared clonotypes between healthy human individuals. Findings and caveats of the study: Naive CD4 clonotypes overlapped across several donors at around 4.7%.

This clone has just a few counts. Its target is not known. The authors' processing: Filtering differed because ImmunoSEQ produced junction-only sequences that carried no quality scores. Data came from immunoSEQ multiplex PCR; TCRdb stores just in-frame clones and leaves some out. That table is the source of V, J and clone size, and D and trimming were worked out from the DNA. The repertoire holds fewer than 400,000 clones, with under 80% as singletons. The TCR comes from a man aged 25 to 45 in good health. The sequenced sample was memory CD4+ T cells sorted from blood. Subset denoted: CD45RA-negative fraction.

Written as DNA, the CDR3 is TGTGCCAGCAGCGCTATAGCGGGGGCCACCTACGAGCAGTACTTC. Translation: CASSAIAGATYEQYF. The chain joins TRBV6-1 to TRBJ2-7; 9 bases fit TRBD2. Trimming took 6 bases from V and 2 from J; bases not matched to a gene: 8. Germline values: CDR1 MNHNS, CDR2 SASEGT. The CDR3 consists of 15 residues.